This T cell receptor (beta chain) was recorded in a study of patients and donors after allogeneic stem cell transplantation. From germline, CDR1 is SGHRS and CDR2 YFSETQ. The CDR3 loop spans 12 amino acids. V dropped 2 bases and J dropped 7 bases, with 10 bases sitting between them. TCRdb re-called the RT-PCR reads with MiXCR, one entry per CDR3 protein. The table lists about 400,000 distinct CDR3 sequences, more than 15% of them singletons. The receptor was derived from a human donor who was either an allogeneic HSCT recipient or a stem cell or donor lymphocyte infusion donor (not recorded which). It is not recorded whose cells these are; they may come from a transplant donor. The rearrangement links TRBV5-1 to TRBJ2-7; unclear D gene. Specimen: blood, either unsorted or a sorted T cell fraction (not recorded which). CDR3 nucleotide sequence: TGCGCCAGCAGCTTCAGTCAAAGGGAGCAGTACTTC. Residues: CASSFSQREQYF.